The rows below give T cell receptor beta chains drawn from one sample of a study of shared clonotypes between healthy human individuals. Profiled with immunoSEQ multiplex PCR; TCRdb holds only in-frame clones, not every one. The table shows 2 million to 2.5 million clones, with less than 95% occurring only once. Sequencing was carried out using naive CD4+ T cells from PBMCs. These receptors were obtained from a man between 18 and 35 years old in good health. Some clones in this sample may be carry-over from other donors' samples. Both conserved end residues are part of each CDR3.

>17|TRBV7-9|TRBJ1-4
CASSPQAKSGPSEKLFF
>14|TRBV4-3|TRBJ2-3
CASSQGTRGDTQYF
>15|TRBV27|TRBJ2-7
CASSAGQLTYYEQYF
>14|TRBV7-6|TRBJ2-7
CASSLVADSYEQYF
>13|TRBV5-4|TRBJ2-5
CASSLERGETQYF
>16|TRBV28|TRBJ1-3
CASSLWGLDSGNTIYF
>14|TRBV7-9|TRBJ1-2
CASSLEGQSLGYTF
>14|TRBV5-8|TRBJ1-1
CASSLDRGRGGAFF
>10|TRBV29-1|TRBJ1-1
CSVLAGEAFF
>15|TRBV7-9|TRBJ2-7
CASSKTGTGDYEQYF
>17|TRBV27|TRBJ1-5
CASSLSPTRGGNQPQHF
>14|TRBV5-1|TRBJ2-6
CASSLESGANVLTF
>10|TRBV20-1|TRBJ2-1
CSAGGGEQFF
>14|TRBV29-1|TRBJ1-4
CSGVYGTTNEKLFF
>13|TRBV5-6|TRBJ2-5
CASSWFSQETQYF
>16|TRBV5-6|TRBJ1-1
CASSLLTGVMNTEAFF
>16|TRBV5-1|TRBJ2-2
CASSLRGRPGTGELFF
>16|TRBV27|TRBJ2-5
CASRDNRGTGWETQYF
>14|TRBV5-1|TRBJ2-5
CASSATGREETQYF
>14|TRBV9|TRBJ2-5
CASSVQTGQETQYF
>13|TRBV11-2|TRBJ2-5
CASTDRGQETQYF
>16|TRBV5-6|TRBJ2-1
CASSRGTGGSYNEQFF
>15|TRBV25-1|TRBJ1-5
CASSEPNRANQPQHF
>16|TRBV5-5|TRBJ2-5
CASSLAASGTQETQYF
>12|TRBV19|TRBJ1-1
CASSPRTAEAFF
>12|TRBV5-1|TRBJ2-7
CASSWDYREQYF
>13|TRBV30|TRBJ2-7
CAWNWDRGYEQYF
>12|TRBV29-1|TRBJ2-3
CSGALGSDTQYF
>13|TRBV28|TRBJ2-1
CASKGTGYNEQFF
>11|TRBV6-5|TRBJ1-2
CASSSRGGYTF
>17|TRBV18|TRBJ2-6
CASSPPPRPSGANVLTF
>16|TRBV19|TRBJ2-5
CASSGRLAGGLETQYF
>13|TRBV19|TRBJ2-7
CASSRDRDYEQYF
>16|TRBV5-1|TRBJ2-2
CASTRPGQGVTGELFF
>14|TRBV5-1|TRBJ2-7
CASSRPLEGHEQYF
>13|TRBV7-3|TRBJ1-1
CASSLRRNTEAFF
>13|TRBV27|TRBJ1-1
CASSLVLATEAFF
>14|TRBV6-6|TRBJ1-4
CATTTGPLNEKLFF
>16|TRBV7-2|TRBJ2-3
CASTHRGASGWDTQYF
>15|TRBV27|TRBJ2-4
CASSPRSIAKNIQYF
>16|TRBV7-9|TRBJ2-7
CASSLYAGDKAYEQYF
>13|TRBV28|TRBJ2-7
CASSLLYSYEQYF
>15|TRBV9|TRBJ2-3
CASSVRTGGTDTQYF
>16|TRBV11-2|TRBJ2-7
CASSSPGRGRTYEQYF
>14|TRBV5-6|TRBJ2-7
CASSLAGYYYEQYF
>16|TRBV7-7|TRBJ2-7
CASSLGGGKTHYEQYF
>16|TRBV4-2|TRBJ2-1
CASSPVGTSGRNEQFF
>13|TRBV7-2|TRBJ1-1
CASSLGTRLEAFF